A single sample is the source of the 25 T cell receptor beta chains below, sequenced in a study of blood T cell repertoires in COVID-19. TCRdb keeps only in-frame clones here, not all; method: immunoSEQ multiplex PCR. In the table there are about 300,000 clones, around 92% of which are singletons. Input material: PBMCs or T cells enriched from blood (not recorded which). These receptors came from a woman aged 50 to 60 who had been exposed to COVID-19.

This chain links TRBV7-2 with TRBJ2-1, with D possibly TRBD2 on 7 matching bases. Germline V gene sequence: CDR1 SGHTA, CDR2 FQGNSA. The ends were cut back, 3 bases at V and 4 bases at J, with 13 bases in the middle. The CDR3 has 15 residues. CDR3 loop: CASSFDGGAYNEQFF. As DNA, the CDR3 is TGTGCCAGCAGCTTTGATGGGGGGGCTTACAATGAGCAGTTCTTC.

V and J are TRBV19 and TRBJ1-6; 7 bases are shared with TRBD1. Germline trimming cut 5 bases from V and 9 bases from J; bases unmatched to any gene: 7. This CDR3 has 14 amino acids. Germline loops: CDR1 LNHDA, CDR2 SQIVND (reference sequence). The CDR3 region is CASSDREITSPLHF. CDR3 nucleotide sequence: TGTGCCAGTAGTGACAGGGAGATCACTTCACCCCTCCACTTT.

The CDR3 DNA reads TGTGCCAGCAGCTCTCGGGTATCGAACACCGGGGAGCTGTTTTTT. It codes for CASSSRVSNTGELFF. The chain employs TRBV11-3 and TRBJ2-2; no definite D call. V was trimmed by 4 bases and J by 0 bases, leaving 9 bases between them. The germline V gene has CDR1 SGHNT and CDR2 YENEEA. This CDR3 has 15 amino acids. Looking up the rest from reference TRBV11-3 and TRBJ2-2 gives the full variable domain: EAGVVQSPRYKIIEKKQPVAFWCNPISGHNTLYWYLQNLGQGPELLIRYENEEAVDDSQLPKDRFSAERLKGVDSTLKIQPAELGDSAVYLCASSSRVSNTGELFFGEGSRLTVL.

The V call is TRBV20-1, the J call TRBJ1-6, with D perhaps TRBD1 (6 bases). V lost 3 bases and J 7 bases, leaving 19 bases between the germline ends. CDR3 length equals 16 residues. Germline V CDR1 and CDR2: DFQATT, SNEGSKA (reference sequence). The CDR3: CSASDGAGVGNSPLHF. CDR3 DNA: TGCAGTGCTAGTGATGGGGCAGGGGTCGGGAATTCACCCCTCCACTTT.

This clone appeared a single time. CDR3: CATSRAGQGFGGYTF. CDR3 nucleotides: TGTGCCACCAGTCGGGCGGGACAGGGCTTCGGGGGCTACACCTTC. V usage is TRBV24-1 and J usage is TRBJ1-2, with 9 positions matching TRBD1. CDR1 and CDR2 (germline): KGHDR, SFDVKD. The CDR3 loop spans 15 amino acids. V trimming: 6 bases; J trimming: 8 bases; junction bases outside the gene matches: 12.

The CDR3 coding sequence is TGTGCCAGCAGTGGGGGAGCGGAGGGCAATGAGCAGTTCTTC. The encoded protein is CASSGGAEGNEQFF. This chain joins TRBV6-4 and TRBJ2-1; D possibly corresponds to TRBD2 (6 bases). Germline CDR1 is MRHNA and CDR2 is SNTAGT. This CDR3 comprises 14 residues. V was clipped by 4 bases and J by 6 bases, with 13 bases between them.

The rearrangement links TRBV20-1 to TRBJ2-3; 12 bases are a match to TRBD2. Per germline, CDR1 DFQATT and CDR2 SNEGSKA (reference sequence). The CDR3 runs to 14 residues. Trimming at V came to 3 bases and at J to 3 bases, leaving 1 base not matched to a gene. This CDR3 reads CSASTSGGTDTQYF. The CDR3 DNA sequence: TGCAGTGCTAGTACTAGCGGGGGGACAGATACGCAGTATTTT.

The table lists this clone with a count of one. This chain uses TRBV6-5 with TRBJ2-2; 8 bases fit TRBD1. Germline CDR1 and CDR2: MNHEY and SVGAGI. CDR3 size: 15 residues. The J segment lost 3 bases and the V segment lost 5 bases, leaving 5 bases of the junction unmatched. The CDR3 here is CASSRDRIYTGELFF. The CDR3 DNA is TGTGCCAGCAGTCGGGACAGGATCTACACCGGGGAGCTGTTTTTT.

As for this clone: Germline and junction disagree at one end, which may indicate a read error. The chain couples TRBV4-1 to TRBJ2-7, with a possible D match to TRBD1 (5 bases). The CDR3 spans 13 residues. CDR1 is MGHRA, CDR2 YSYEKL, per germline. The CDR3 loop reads CASSQDADSLRSF. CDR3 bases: TGCGCCAGCAGCCAAGATGCCGACAGCCTCCGAAGTTTC.

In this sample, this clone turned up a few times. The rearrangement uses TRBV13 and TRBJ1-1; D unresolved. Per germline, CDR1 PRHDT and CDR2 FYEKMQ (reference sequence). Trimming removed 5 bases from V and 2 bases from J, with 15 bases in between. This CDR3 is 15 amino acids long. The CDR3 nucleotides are TGTGCCAGCAGCCCCAGTTCCGGGGTAAACACTGAAGCTTTCTTT. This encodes CASSPSSGVNTEAFF.

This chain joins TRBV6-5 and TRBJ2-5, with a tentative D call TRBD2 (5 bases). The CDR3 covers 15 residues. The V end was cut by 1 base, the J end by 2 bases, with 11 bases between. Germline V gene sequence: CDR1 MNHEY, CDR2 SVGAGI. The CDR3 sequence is CASSYFAGLQETQYF. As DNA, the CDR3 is TGTGCCAGCAGTTACTTCGCGGGCCTACAAGAGACCCAGTACTTC.

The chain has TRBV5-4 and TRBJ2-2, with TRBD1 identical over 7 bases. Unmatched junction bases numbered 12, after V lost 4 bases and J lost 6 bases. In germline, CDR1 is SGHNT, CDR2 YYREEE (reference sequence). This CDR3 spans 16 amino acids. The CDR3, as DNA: TGTGCCAGCAGCCTAACAACCGGACAGGTAGCCGGGGAGCTGTTTTTT. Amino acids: CASSLTTGQVAGELFF.

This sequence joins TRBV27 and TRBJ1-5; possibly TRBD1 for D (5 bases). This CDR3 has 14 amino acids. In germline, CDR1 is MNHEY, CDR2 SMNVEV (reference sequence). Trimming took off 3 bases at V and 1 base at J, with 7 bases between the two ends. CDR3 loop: CASSFAGSNQPQHF. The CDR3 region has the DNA TGTGCCAGCAGTTTCGCAGGGAGCAATCAGCCCCAGCATTTT.

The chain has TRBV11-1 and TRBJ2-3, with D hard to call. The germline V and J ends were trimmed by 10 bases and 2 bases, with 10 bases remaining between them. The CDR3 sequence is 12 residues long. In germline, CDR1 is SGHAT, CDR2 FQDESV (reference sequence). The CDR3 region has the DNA TGTGCCACCACAGCCTTCACAGATACGCAGTATTTT. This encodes CATTAFTDTQYF.

The DNA for the CDR3 is TGTGCCACCAGCGACAGAGACCGGATTGGCTACACCTTC. Encoded protein: CATSDRDRIGYTF. The chain has TRBV15 and TRBJ1-2; the D gene is possibly TRBD1 (5 bases). The germline CDR1 and CDR2 sequences are LNHNV and YYDKDF (reference sequence). Deletions cut 5 bases from V and 7 bases from J, with 14 bases between. This CDR3 contains 13 residues. The entire variable domain, with the rest obtained from reference TRBV15 and TRBJ1-2, is as follows: DAMVIQNPRYQVTQFGKPVTLSCSQTLNHNVMYWYQQKSSQAPKLLFHYYDKDFNNEADTPDNFQSRRPNTSFCFLDIRSPGLGDTAMYLCATSDRDRIGYTFGSGTRLTVV.

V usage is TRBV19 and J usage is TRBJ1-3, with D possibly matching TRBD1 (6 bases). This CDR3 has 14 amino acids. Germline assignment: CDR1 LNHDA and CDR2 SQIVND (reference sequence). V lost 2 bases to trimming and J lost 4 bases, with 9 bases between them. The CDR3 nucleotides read TGTGCCAGTAGTATACAGGGGCCCGGAAACACCATATATTTT. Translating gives CASSIQGPGNTIYF.

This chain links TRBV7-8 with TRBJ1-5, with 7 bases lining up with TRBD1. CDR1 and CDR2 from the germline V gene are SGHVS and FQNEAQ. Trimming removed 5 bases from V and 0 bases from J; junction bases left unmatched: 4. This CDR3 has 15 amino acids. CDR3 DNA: TGTGCCAGCAGCCGGGACAGCTATAGCAATCAGCCCCAGCATTTT. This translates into CASSRDSYSNQPQHF.

In DNA, the CDR3 is TGTGCCAGTTCCAGAGGGGGACGGATGATGAATCAGCCCCAGCATTTT. Translated: CASSRGGRMMNQPQHF. V gene TRBV7-8 combines with J gene TRBJ1-5; D might be TRBD1 (6 bases). The V gene lost 9 bases and the J gene lost 4 bases, with 22 bases spanning the gap. Germline V gene sequence: CDR1 SGHVS, CDR2 FQNEAQ. CDR3 length equals 16 residues.

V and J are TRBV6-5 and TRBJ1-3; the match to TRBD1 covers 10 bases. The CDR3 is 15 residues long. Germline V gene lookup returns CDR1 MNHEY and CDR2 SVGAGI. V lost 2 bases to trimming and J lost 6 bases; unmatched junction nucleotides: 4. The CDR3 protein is CASSYGDRGTNTIYF. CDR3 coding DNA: TGTGCCAGCAGTTACGGGGACAGGGGTACAAACACCATATATTTT.

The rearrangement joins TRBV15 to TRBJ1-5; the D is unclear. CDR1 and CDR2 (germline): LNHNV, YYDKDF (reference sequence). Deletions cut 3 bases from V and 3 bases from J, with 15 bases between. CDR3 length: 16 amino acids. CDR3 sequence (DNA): TGTGCCACCAGCAGCGGGTCGGGAGGATCCAATCAGCCCCAGCATTTT. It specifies CATSSGSGGSNQPQHF.

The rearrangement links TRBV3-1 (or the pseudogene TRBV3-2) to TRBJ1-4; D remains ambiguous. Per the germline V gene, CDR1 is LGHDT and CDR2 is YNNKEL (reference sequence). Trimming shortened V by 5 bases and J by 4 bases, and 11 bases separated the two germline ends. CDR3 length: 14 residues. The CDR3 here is CASSSRGHNEKLFF. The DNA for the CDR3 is TGTGCCAGCAGCTCAAGAGGGCATAATGAAAAACTGTTTTTT.

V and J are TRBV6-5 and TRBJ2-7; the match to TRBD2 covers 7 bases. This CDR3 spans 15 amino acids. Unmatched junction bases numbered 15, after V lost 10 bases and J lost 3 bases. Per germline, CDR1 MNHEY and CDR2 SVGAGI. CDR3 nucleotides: TGTGCCATCACCGTAGGGCTAGCGGAGTACTACGAGCAGTACTTC. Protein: CAITVGLAEYYEQYF.

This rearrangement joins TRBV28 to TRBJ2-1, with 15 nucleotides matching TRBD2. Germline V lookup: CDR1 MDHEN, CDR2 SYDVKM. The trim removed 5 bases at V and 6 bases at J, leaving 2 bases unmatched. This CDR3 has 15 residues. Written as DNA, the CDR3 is TGTGCCAGCAGTCGGACTAGCGGGGGGGTCAATGAGCAGTTCTTC. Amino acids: CASSRTSGGVNEQFF. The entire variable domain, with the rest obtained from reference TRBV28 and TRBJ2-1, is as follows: DVKVTQSSRYLVKRTGEKVFLECVQDMDHENMFWYRQDPGLGLRLIYFSYDVKMKEKGDIPEGYSVSREKKERFSLILESASTNQTSMYLCASSRTSGGVNEQFFGPGTRLTVL.

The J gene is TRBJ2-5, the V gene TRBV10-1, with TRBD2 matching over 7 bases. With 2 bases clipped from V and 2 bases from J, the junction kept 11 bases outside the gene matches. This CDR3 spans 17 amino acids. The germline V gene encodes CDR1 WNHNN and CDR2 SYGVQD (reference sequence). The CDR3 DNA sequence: TGCGCCAGCAGTGAGGCGGGGCTAGCGGTCATACAAGAGACCCAGTACTTC. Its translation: CASSEAGLAVIQETQYF.

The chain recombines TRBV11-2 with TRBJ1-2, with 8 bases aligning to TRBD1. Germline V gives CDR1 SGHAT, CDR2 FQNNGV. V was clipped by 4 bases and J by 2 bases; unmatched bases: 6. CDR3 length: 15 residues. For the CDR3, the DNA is TGTGCCAGCAGCTACCAGACAGGGGCGAACTATGGCTACACCTTC. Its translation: CASSYQTGANYGYTF.